Below, 23 T cell receptor beta chains from the same sample are listed, as sequenced in a study of blood T cell repertoires in COVID-19 (TCRdb year 2020). Library preparation was by the immunoSEQ multiplex PCR assay. TCRdb took over this immuneACCESS table, retaining in-frame rearrangements with V and J assigned. Such tables are incomplete; in checked studies, under half of the missing clones stem from an unresolved V gene, and the remainder is unexplained. Recorded for this sample are about 50,000 clones; 65% to 90% of them occurred a single time. Of the sample, about 2.7% is held by the ten largest clones. The sample comprised peripheral blood. All receptors derive from a woman between 55 and 75 years old with acute or convalescent COVID-19.

The CDR3 here is CASSWTGGPTDTQYF. Here the CDR3 DNA reads TGTGCCAGCAGTTGGACAGGGGGCCCCACAGATACGCAGTATTTT. The chain uses TRBV6-5 and TRBJ2-3, with 11 nucleotides matching TRBD1. The germline V gene has CDR1 MNHEY and CDR2 SVGAGI. CDR3 length: 15 residues. With 4 bases clipped from V and 2 bases from J, the junction kept 2 bases outside the gene matches.

The chain has TRBV9 and TRBJ2-2; tentative D call: TRBD1 (6 bases). V was trimmed by 4 bases and J by 1 base, leaving 26 bases between them. Per the germline V gene, CDR1 is SGDLS and CDR2 is YYNGEE. The CDR3 length is 20 residues. The CDR3 nucleotides are TGTGCCAGCAGCTCCTCCCCTCCCGGACAGCCCCGATTGAACACCGGGGAGCTGTTTTTT. The encoded protein is CASSSSPPGQPRLNTGELFF.

The rearrangement links TRBV5-1 to TRBJ1-1; possible D gene TRBD1, 5 bases. V was shortened by 4 bases and J by 1 base, with 14 bases between the two germline ends. The CDR3 is 15 amino acids. From germline, CDR1 is SGHRS and CDR2 YFSETQ. The CDR3 region has the DNA TGCGCCAGCAGCCGCGGGGGAGGGGAGAACACTGAAGCTTTCTTT. It encodes CASSRGGGENTEAFF.

V gene TRBV7-9 combines with J gene TRBJ1-3, with 10 nucleotides matching TRBD1. The germline gives CDR1 SEHNR, CDR2 FQNEAQ (reference sequence). V lost 1 base, J lost 3 bases, and 6 bases stayed unmatched. This CDR3 comprises 17 residues. CDR3 residues: CASSLVRQGAGGNTIYF. Written as DNA, the CDR3 is TGTGCCAGCAGCTTAGTACGACAGGGGGCAGGTGGAAACACCATATATTTT.

The J gene is TRBJ2-1, the V gene TRBV29-1; TRBD2 matches 12 bases. In germline, CDR1 is SQVTM, CDR2 ANQGSEA. The CDR3 consists of 16 residues. V shed 3 bases, J shed 4 bases, and the junction held 7 bases outside the gene matches. The CDR3 nucleotides read TGCAGCGTTGAGGGACTAGCGGGCGTGGGGTACAATGAGCAGTTCTTC. Its translation: CSVEGLAGVGYNEQFF.

The chain is built from TRBV19 and TRBJ1-1, with D perhaps TRBD1 (6 bases). This CDR3 comprises 14 residues. Germline V gene data show CDR1 as LNHDA and CDR2 as SQIVND (reference sequence). Trimming removed 6 bases from V and 4 bases from J, with 15 bases in between. The CDR3 loop reads CASRSRGGGTEAFF. In nucleotides, the CDR3 is TGTGCCAGTAGAAGTCGGGGGGGCGGCACTGAAGCTTTCTTT.

V and J are TRBV5-1 and TRBJ1-4; 7 bases agree with TRBD1. Germline CDR1 SGHRS, CDR2 YFSETQ. Trimming at V came to 3 bases and at J to 7 bases, leaving 3 bases not matched to a gene. The CDR3 is 13 residues long. The CDR3 region has the DNA TGCGCCAGCAGCTGGGACAGCCTTGAAAAACTGTTTTTT. It is translated as CASSWDSLEKLFF.

The rearrangement joins TRBV3-1 (or the pseudogene TRBV3-2) to TRBJ1-1, with TRBD1 matching 9 bases. Germline V gives CDR1 LGHDT, CDR2 YNNKEL (reference sequence). This CDR3 contains 16 residues. J was trimmed by 11 bases and V by 0 bases; bases with no gene match: 13. DNA for the CDR3: TGTGCCAGCAGCCAAGATGTGGGGGACAGGGTTAATTCGGCTTTCTTT. Translation gives CASSQDVGDRVNSAFF.

The V call is TRBV27, the J call TRBJ1-2, with D maybe TRBD1 (6 bases). CDR1 is MNHEY, CDR2 SMNVEV, per germline (reference sequence). V was clipped by 6 bases and J by 1 base, with 21 bases between them. The CDR3 has 17 amino acids. CDR3 loop: CASRAPQGSSLNYGYTF. CDR3 sequence (DNA): TGTGCCAGCAGGGCCCCTCAGGGGAGCTCACTTAACTATGGCTACACCTTC.

This chain links TRBV20-1 with TRBJ2-3, with D maybe TRBD2 (6 bases). The CDR3 extends over 10 amino acids. Trimming took off 3 bases at V and 8 bases at J, with 6 bases between the two ends. Germline V gene data show CDR1 as DFQATT and CDR2 as SNEGSKA (reference sequence). The CDR3 protein is CSASGSTQYF. The CDR3 DNA follows: TGCAGTGCTAGCGGGAGTACGCAGTATTTT.

The chain recombines TRBV3-1 (or the pseudogene TRBV3-2) with TRBJ2-6; D might be TRBD2 (5 bases). V was cut by 0 bases and J by 1 base, with 7 bases left in between. This CDR3 is built from 16 residues. Germline V gives CDR1 LGHDT, CDR2 YNNKEL (reference sequence). For the CDR3, the DNA is TGTGCCAGCAGCCAAGATCCGGGATCTGGGGCCAACGTCCTGACTTTC. Encoded protein: CASSQDPGSGANVLTF.

This chain connects TRBV2 to TRBJ1-2, with 11 bases lining up with TRBD1. This CDR3 comprises 15 residues. The junction had 8 bases not matched to a gene; V was cut back by 5 bases and J by 6 bases. Germline V lookup: CDR1 SNHLY, CDR2 FYNNEI. For the CDR3, the DNA is TGTGCCAGCAGTAGGGACAGGGGGAGGGAGAATGGCTACACCTTC. Translated, it gives CASSRDRGRENGYTF.

The chain couples TRBV15 to TRBJ2-1; 14 bases are shared with TRBD2. J gave up 9 bases and V 1 base, and 2 bases lay outside the gene matches. The V gene's germline CDR1 is LNHNV and CDR2 YYDKDF (reference sequence). The CDR3 has 15 amino acids. The CDR3 nucleotides read TGTGCCACCAGCAGAGGGACTAGCGGGAGGCTTGAGCAGTTCTTC. This gives the protein CATSRGTSGRLEQFF.

The chain carries TRBV12-3 or TRBV12-4 and TRBJ1-6, with D maybe TRBD1 (6 bases). V dropped 5 bases and J dropped 9 bases, with 8 bases sitting between them. The CDR3 has 12 residues. CDR3 DNA: TGTGCCAGCAGTCGACAGGCTTCACCCCTCCACTTT. Its translation is CASSRQASPLHF.

J is TRBJ2-5 and V is TRBV7-9; possible D gene TRBD1, 6 bases. The CDR3 consists of 15 residues. Germline V gives CDR1 SEHNR, CDR2 FQNEAQ (reference sequence). With 3 bases removed from V and 5 bases from J, the gap between germline ends came to 16 bases. The CDR3 reads CASSFSLQGWETQYF. In DNA form, the CDR3 reads TGTGCCAGCAGCTTTTCCCTGCAGGGGTGGGAGACCCAGTACTTC.

The V call is TRBV28, the J call TRBJ1-5; possible D gene TRBD1, 6 bases. Trimming took off 10 bases at V and 9 bases at J, with 19 bases between the two ends. CDR1 and CDR2 (germline): MDHEN, SYDVKM. There are 13 residues in the CDR3. CDR3 sequence reads: CATLTGSLWPQHF. Here the CDR3 DNA reads TGTGCCACGCTTACAGGGTCGCTGTGGCCCCAGCATTTT.

This clone came up a few times. The same CDR3 also results from other DNA sequences found in this sample. V usage is TRBV28 and J usage is TRBJ1-5, with D perhaps matching TRBD1 (6 bases). This CDR3 spans 13 amino acids. The germline CDR1 and CDR2 sequences are MDHEN and SYDVKM. Trimming removed 6 bases from V and 4 bases from J, with 10 bases in between. CDR3 protein: CASSSDSNQPQHF. As DNA, the CDR3 is TGTGCCAGCAGCTCGGACAGTAATCAGCCCCAGCATTTT.

The chain couples TRBV29-1 to TRBJ2-7; 10 nucleotides agree with TRBD1. The CDR3 has 16 amino acids. Germline assignment: CDR1 SQVTM and CDR2 ANQGSEA. J lost 1 base, V lost 6 bases, and 12 bases had no gene match. The CDR3, as DNA: TGCAGCGTGATTGGACAGGGGGGAGGTAGGTCCTACGAGCAGTACTTC. Protein: CSVIGQGGGRSYEQYF.

This clone has just one count. The chain is built from TRBV28 and TRBJ1-2; D not certain. V gave up 10 bases and J gave up 4 bases, with 19 bases separating them. Germline CDR1 is MDHEN and CDR2 is SYDVKM. The CDR3 consists of 14 residues. For the CDR3, the DNA is TGTGCCATCAGAAGGTCCGGGGTCCGCTATGGCTACACCTTC. Translating gives CAIRRSGVRYGYTF.

V usage is TRBV28 and J usage is TRBJ1-1, with D uncertain. The germline gives CDR1 MDHEN, CDR2 SYDVKM. Trimming took off 6 bases at V and 1 base at J, with 15 bases between the two ends. The CDR3 length is 15 residues. The CDR3 loop is CASRTPSGKNTEAFF. DNA for the CDR3: TGTGCCAGCAGGACCCCTAGCGGGAAGAACACTGAAGCTTTCTTT.

The chain has TRBV19 and TRBJ2-3; 8 bases match TRBD1. Germline V CDR1 and CDR2: LNHDA, SQIVND (reference sequence). CDR3 size: 15 residues. V shed 5 bases and J 0 bases; nucleotides not matched to a gene: 4. The CDR3 bases are TGTGCCAGTAGTCCCCGACAGGGGAGCACAGATACGCAGTATTTT. Protein product: CASSPRQGSTDTQYF.

CDR3 amino acids: CASSPSRVHEQYF. The CDR3 DNA reads TGTGCCAGCAGCCCCAGCAGGGTACACGAGCAGTACTTC. The chain joins TRBV13 to TRBJ2-7; TRBD1 might be the D (5 bases). Germline-derived CDR1 and CDR2 are PRHDT and FYEKMQ (reference sequence). The V gene lost 5 bases and the J gene lost 5 bases, with 13 bases spanning the gap. The CDR3 covers 13 residues.

This rearrangement joins TRBV11-2 to TRBJ1-6; a weak D match, TRBD1 (5 bases). The CDR3 loop spans 16 amino acids. The germline V gene has CDR1 SGHAT and CDR2 FQNNGV. Trimming left V 0 bases short and J 9 bases short, with 15 bases between. The CDR3 sequence is CASSLERGGRSSPLHF. In DNA form, the CDR3 reads TGTGCCAGCAGCTTAGAGAGGGGAGGTAGAAGTTCACCCCTCCACTTT.